This T cell receptor beta chain originates from a study of T cell repertoires in cytomegalovirus infection. Overall study context: An indication of both CMV infection and matching HLA type came from public TCR beta signatures.

V shed 9 bases and J shed 0 bases, with 6 bases lying between them. The length of the CDR3 is 13 residues. The germline CDR1 and CDR2 sequences are LNHDA and SQIVND (reference sequence). On this clonotype itself: Antigen unknown.

TCRdb itself ran the reads through MiXCR, one entry per CDR3 protein. The repertoire has 650,000 to 850,000 distinct CDR3 sequences, 29% of them found once; the top ten carry around 13%. The receptor's source is a human donor in good health (CMV status not recorded). Some clones in this sample may be carry-over from other donors' samples. The chain employs TRBV19 and TRBJ2-6; no definite D call. The sample in question was cultured CD8+ T cells from PBMCs, obtained from culture after CMV antigen stimulation. The CDR3 spells CASHLSGANVLTF. CDR3 DNA: TGTGCCAGCCACCTCTCTGGGGCCAACGTCCTGACTTTC.